The clone carrying this T cell receptor beta chain was seen a handful of times. The target antigen is unknown. The source of the sample is a study of T cells in Graves' hyperthyroidism and ophthalmopathy. Notes on the study in general: Blood shared most expanded thyroid clonotypes above 0.001. Progression to ophthalmopathy was predicted a median of 6.5 months early. A model using 13 V-J features told ophthalmopathy apart from stable hyperthyroidism.

The CDR3 consists of 17 residues. V was clipped by 3 bases and J by 2 bases; unmatched bases: 6. Looked up from germline, CDR1 is LGHNA and CDR2 is YNFKEQ. RNA transcripts served as the template for amplifying TCR beta CDR3 regions. When the TCR CDR3 underwent first-round RT-PCR, the HTBI primer set was used. TCRdb re-analysed the multiplex PCR reads in MiXCR, keeping a single row per CDR3 protein. The data hold a few hundred thousand distinct CDR3 sequences, with around 15% observed a single time. Each diagnosis was grounded in clinical symptoms, serum thyroxine and TRAb, thyroid ultrasound, and orbital computed tomography.

This clonotype was obtained from a woman in her fifties or sixties with Graves' ophthalmopathy. Sample: blood. This chain connects TRBV4-2 to TRBJ2-7; 14 bases are shared with TRBD2. The CDR3 here is CASSQRTSGGYPYEQYF. The CDR3 DNA sequence: TGTGCCAGCAGCCAGAGGACTAGCGGGGGGTATCCCTACGAGCAGTACTTC.